Sequencing of this TCR beta chain was carried out in a study of regulatory T cells in long-lasting Graves disease. The germline gives CDR1 SEHNR, CDR2 FQNEAQ (reference sequence). Trimming pared 5 bases from V and 6 bases from J, leaving 14 bases between. The CDR3 extends over 14 amino acids. This clonotype was counted many times. Regarding time point: newly diagnosed GD, antithyroid drugs for less than 3 months. From RNA extracted from PBMCs, the TCR library was made. HTBI primers from iRepertoire and Arm-PCR of CDR3 regions yielded the TCR beta libraries. TCRdb re-called the multiplex PCR reads through MiXCR, storing one row per CDR3 protein. The table includes a few hundred thousand distinct CDR3 sequences, 15% to 20% detected once.

This chain connects TRBV7-9 to TRBJ1-5; D is perhaps TRBD1 (5 bases). The source of this sequence is a female donor with Graves disease. Sample: peripheral blood mononuclear cells (PBMCs), taken at new diagnosis, from a patient treated with antithyroid drugs. CDR3: CASSLSGAGQPQHF. The CDR3 bases are TGTGCCAGCAGCCTCTCCGGGGCCGGTCAGCCCCAGCATTTT.